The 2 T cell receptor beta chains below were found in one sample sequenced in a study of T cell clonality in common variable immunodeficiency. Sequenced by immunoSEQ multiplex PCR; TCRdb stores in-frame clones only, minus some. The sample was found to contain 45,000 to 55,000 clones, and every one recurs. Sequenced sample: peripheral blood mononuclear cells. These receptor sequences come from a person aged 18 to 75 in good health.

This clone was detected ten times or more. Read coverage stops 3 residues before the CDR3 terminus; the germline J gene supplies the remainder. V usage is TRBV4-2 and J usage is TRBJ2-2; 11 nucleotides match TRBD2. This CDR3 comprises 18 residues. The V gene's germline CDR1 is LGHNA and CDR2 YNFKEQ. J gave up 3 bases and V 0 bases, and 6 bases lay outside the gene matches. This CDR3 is CASSQDPTLAGDTGELFF. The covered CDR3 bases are TGTGCCAGCAGCCAAGATCCCACACTAGCGGGAGACACCGGGGAG.

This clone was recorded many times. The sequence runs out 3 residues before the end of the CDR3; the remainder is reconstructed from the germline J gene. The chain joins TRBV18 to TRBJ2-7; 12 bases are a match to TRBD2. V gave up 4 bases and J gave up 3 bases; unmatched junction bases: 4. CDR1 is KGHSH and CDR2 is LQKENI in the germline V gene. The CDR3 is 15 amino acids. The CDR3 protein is CASSRTSGTNYEQYF. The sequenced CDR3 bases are TGTGCCAGCTCACGGACTAGCGGGACGAACTACGAG.